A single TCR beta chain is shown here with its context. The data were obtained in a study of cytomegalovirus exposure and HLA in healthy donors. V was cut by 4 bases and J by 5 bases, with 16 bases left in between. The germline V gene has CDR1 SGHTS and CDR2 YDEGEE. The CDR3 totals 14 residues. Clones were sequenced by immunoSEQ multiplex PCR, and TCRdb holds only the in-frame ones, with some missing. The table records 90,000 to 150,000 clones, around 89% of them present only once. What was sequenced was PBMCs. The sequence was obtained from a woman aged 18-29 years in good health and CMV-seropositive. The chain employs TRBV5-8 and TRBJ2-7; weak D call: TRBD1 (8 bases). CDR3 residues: CASSHGQGGHEQYF. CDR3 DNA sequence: TGTGCCAGCAGCCACGGACAGGGAGGGCACGAGCAGTACTTC. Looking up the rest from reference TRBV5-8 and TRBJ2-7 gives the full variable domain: EAGVTQSPTHLIKTRGQQATLRCSPISGHTSVYWYQQALGLGLQFLLWYDEGEERNRGNFPPRFSGRQFPNYSSELNVNALELEDSALYLCASSHGQGGHEQYFGPGTRLTVT.